This T cell receptor (beta chain) was found in a study of PD-1 blockade in classical Hodgkin lymphoma. Broader study findings: Causes of the repertoire differences remain undefined, possibly disease activity or prior therapy. Lower baseline TCR diversity was reported for newly diagnosed patients than for healthy donors. Complete responders had baseline diversity similar to newly diagnosed patients.

Each patient's relapse followed autologous stem cell transplantation, and brentuximab vedotin exposure varied. Negative magnetic selection isolated CD4+ T cells from thawed PBMCs. Complete response, partial response or progressive disease were the best responses. Comment on this clone: Its antigen remains unidentified.

Generated by immunoSEQ multiplex PCR, the TCRdb table keeps only in-frame clones and is missing some. Among around 23,000 clones listed, around 83% were seen once. V was clipped by 5 bases and J by 1 base; unmatched bases: 8. Germline-derived CDR1 and CDR2 are SGHTA and FQGNSA. The CDR3 sequence is 15 residues long. The genes are TRBV7-2 and TRBJ2-7, with TRBD2 identical over 7 bases. The receptor was derived from a human donor with classical Hodgkin lymphoma. The sample here was CD4+ T cells from blood, taken at baseline. The CDR3 loop is CASSVGAGPSYEQYF. CDR3 nucleotides: TGTGCCAGCAGCGTAGGAGCGGGGCCTTCCTACGAGCAGTACTTC.